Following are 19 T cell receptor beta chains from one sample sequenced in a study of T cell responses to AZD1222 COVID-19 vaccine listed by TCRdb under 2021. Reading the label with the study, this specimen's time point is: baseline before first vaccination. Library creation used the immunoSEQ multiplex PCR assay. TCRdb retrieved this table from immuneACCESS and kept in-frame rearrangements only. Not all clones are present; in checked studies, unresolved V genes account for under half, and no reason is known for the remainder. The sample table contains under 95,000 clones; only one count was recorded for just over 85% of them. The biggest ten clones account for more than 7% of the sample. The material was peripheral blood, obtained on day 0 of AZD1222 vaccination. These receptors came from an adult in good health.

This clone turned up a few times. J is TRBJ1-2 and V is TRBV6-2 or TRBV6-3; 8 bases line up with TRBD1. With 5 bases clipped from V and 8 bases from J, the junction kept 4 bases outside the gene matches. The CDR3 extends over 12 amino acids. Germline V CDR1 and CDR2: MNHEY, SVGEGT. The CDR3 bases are TGTGCCAGCAGTCAGGGGGCTCACGGCTACACCTTC. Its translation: CASSQGAHGYTF.

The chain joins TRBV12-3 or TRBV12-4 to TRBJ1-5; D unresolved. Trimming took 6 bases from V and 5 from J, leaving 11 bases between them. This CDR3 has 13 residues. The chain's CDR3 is CASRFTVDQPQHF. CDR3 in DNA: TGTGCCAGCAGATTCACGGTGGATCAGCCCCAGCATTTT.

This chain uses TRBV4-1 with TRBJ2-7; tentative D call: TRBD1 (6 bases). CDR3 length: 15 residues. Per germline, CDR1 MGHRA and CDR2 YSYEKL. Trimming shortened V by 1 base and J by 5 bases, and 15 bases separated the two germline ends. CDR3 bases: TGCGCCAGCAGCCAAGCAGATAACAGGGTGGACGAGCAGTACTTC. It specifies CASSQADNRVDEQYF.

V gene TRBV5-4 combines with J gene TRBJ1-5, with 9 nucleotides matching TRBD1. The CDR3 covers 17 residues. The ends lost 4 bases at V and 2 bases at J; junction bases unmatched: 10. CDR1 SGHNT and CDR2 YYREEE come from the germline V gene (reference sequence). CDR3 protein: CASSLQGARGGNQPQHF. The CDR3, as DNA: TGTGCCAGCAGCCTACAGGGGGCGCGGGGAGGCAATCAGCCCCAGCATTTT. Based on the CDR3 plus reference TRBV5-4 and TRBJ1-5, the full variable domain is ETGVTQSPTHLIKTRGQQVTLRCSSQSGHNTVSWYQQALGQGPQFIFQYYREEENGRGNFPPRFSGLQFPNYSSELNVNALELDDSALYLCASSLQGARGGNQPQHFGDGTRLSIL.

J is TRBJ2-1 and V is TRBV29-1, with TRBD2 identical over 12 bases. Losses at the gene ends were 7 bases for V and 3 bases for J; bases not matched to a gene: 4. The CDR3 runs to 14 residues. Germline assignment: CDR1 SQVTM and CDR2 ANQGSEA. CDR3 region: CSAATSGSYNEQFF. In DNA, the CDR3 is TGCAGCGCCGCGACTAGCGGGAGCTACAATGAGCAGTTCTTC.

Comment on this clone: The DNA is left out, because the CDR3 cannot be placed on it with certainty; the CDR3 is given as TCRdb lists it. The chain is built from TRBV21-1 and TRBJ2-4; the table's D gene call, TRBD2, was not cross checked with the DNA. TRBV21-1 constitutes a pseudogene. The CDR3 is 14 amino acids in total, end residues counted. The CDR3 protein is CASSKFGMGNIQYF.

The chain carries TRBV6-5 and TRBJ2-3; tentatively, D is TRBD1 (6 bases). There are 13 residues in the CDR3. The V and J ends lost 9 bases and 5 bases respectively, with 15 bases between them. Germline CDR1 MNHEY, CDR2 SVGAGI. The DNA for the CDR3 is TGTGCCAGTCAACAGGGTCGGGGAGATACGCAGTATTTT. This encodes CASQQGRGDTQYF.

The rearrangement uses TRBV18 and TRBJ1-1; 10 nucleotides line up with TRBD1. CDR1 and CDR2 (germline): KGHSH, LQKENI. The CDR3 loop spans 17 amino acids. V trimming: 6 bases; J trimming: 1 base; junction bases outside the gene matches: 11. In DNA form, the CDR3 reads TGTGCCAGCTCCCTTTGGGGACAGGGGCGGGGGAACACTGAAGCTTTCTTT. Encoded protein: CASSLWGQGRGNTEAFF.

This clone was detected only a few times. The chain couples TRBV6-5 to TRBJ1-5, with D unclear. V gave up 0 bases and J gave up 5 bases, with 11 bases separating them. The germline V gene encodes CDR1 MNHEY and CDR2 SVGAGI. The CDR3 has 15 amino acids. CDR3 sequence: CASSYSGLTDQPQHF. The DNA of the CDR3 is TGTGCCAGCAGTTACTCTGGGCTGACGGATCAGCCCCAGCATTTT.

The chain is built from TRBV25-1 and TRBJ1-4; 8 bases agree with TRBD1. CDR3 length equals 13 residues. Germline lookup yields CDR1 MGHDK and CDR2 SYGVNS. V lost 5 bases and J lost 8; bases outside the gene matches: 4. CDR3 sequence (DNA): TGTGCCAGCAGTCTCCAGGGGGCGGAAAAACTGTTTTTT. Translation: CASSLQGAEKLFF.

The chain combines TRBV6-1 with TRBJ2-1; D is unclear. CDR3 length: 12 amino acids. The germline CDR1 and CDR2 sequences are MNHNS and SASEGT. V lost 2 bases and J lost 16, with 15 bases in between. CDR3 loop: CASSETPNPNFF. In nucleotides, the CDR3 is TGTGCCAGCAGTGAAACCCCAAACCCTAACTTCTTC.

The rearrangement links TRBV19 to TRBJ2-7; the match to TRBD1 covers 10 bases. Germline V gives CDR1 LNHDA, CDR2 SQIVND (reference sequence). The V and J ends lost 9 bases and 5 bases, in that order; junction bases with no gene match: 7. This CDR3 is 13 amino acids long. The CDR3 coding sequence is TGTGCCAGCAGAGACAGGGGGCTAAACGAGCAGTACTTC. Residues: CASRDRGLNEQYF. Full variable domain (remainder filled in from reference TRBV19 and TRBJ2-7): DGGITQSPKYLFRKEGQNVTLSCEQNLNHDAMYWYRQDPGQGLRLIYYSQIVNDFQKGDIAEGYSVSREKKESFPLTVTSAQKNPTAFYLCASRDRGLNEQYFGPGTRLTVT.

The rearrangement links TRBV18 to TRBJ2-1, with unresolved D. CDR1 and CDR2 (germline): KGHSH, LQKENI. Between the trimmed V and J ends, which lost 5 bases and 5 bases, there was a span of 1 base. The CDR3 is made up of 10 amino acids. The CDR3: CASSNNEQFF. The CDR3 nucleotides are TGTGCCAGCTCAAACAATGAGCAGTTCTTC.

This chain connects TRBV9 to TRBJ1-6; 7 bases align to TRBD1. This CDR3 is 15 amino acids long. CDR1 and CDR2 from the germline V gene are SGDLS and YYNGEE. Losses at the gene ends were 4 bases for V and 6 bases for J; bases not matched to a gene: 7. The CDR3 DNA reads TGTGCCAGCAGCCCTAGACAGGGTGCTAATTCACCCCTCCACTTT. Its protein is CASSPRQGANSPLHF.

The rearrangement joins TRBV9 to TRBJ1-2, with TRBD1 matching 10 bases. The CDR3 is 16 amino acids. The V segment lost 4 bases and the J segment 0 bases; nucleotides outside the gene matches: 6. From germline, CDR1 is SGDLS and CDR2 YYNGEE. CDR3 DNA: TGTGCCAGCAGCCTTCGGGGACAGGGGACTAACTATGGCTACACCTTC. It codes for CASSLRGQGTNYGYTF.

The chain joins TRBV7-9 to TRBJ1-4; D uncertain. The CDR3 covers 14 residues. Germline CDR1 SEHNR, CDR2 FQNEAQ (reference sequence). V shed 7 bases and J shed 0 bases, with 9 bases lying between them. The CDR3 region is CASTYTATNEKLFF. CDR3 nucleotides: TGTGCCAGCACCTACACCGCAACTAATGAAAAACTGTTTTTT.

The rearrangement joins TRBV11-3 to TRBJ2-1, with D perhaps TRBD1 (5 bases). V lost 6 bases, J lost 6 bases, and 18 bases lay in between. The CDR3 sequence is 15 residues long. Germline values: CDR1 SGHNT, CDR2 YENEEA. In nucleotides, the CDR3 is TGTGCCAGCAGTAAAGGGGAAGGCACCGGCAATGAGCAGTTCTTC. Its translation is CASSKGEGTGNEQFF.

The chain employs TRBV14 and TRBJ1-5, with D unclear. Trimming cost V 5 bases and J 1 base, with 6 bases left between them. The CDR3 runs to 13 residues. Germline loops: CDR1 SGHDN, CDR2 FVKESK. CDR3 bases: TGTGCCAGCAGCGAGCAGAGCAATCAGCCCCAGCATTTT. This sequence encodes CASSEQSNQPQHF.

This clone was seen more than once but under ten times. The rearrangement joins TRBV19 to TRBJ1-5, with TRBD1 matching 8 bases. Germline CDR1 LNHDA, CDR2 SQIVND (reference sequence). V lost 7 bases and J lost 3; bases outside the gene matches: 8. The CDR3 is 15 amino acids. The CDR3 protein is CASNQDRVDNQPQHF. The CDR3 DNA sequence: TGTGCCAGTAACCAGGACAGGGTAGACAATCAGCCCCAGCATTTT.